This T cell receptor (beta chain) was sequenced in a study of control samples from healthy donors and cancer patients. Libraries were prepared by immunoSEQ multiplex PCR; TCRdb keeps only in-frame clonotypes and omits some of them. The sample lists approximately 87,000 clones; around 91% were seen once. The CDR3 consists of 13 residues. J was trimmed by 10 bases and V by 5 bases; bases with no gene match: 5. The gene calls are TRBV12-3 or TRBV12-4 and TRBJ1-6; TRBD1 matches at 7 bases. The TCR comes from a man aged 50-60 years in good health. The sample consisted of blood. In DNA, the CDR3 is TGTGCCAGCAGTCGGGACAGAGGCTCACCCCTCCACTTT. Residues: CASSRDRGSPLHF.